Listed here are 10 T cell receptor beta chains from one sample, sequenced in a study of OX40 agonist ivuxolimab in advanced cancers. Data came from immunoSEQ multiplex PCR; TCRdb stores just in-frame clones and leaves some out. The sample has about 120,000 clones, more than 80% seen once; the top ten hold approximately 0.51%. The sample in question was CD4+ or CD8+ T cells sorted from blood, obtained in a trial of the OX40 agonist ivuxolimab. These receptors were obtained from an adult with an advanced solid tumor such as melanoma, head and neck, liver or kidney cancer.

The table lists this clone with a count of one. The CDR3 is CARKNRGQGVLEQYF. The CDR3 DNA reads TGTGCCAGAAAAAATCGAGGTCAGGGGGTCCTCGAGCAGTACTTC. This chain connects TRBV5-3 to TRBJ2-7; 7 nucleotides agree with TRBD1. TRBV5-3 is filed as an ORF, its function uncertain. This CDR3 has 15 residues. V was clipped by 6 bases and J by 6 bases; unmatched bases: 15.

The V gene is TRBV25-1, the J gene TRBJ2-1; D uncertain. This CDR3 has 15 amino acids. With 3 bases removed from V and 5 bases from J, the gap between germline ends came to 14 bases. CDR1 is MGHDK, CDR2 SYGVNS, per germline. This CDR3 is CASSEEFTLHNEQFF. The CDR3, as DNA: TGTGCCAGCAGTGAGGAGTTTACCCTGCACAATGAGCAGTTCTTC.

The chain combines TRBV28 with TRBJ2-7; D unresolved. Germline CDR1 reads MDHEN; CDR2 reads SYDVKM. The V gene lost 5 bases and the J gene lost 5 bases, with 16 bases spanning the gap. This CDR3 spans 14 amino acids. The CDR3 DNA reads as TGTGCCAGCAGTCCCGCGACGGCTAGGAACGAGCAGTACTTC. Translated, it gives CASSPATARNEQYF.

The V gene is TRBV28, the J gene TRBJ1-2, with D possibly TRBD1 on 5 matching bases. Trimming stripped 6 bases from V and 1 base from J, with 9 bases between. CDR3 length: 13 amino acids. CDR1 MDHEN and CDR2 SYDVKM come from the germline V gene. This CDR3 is CASRETVNYGYTF. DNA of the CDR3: TGTGCCAGCAGGGAGACAGTTAACTATGGCTACACCTTC.

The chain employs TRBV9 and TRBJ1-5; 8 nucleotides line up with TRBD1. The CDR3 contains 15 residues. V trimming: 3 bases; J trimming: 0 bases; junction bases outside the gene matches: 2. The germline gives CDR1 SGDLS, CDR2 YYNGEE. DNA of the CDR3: TGTGCCAGCAGCGGGACAGGGCATAGCAATCAGCCCCAGCATTTT. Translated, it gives CASSGTGHSNQPQHF.

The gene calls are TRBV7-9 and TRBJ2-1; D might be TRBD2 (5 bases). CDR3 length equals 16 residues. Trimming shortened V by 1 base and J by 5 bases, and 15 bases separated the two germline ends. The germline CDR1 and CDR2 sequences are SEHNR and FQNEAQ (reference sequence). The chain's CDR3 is CASSLDVDWPNNEQFF. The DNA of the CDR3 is TGTGCCAGCAGCTTAGACGTGGACTGGCCGAACAATGAGCAGTTCTTC.

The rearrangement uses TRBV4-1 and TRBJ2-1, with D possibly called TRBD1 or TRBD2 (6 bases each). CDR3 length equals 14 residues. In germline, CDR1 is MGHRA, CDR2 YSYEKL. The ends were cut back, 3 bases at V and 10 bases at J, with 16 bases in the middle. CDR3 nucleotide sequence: TGCGCCAGCAGCCACCTAAGGGGGGTTTGGGAGCAGTTCTTC. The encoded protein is CASSHLRGVWEQFF.

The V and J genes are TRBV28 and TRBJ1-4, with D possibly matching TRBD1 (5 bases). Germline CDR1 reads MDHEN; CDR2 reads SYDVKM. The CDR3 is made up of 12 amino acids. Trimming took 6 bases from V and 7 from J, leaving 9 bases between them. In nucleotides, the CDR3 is TGTGCCAGCAGGTCAGGGCTTGAAAAACTGTTTTTT. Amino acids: CASRSGLEKLFF. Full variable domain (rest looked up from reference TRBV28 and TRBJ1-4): DVKVTQSSRYLVKRTGEKVFLECVQDMDHENMFWYRQDPGLGLRLIYFSYDVKMKEKGDIPEGYSVSREKKERFSLILESASTNQTSMYLCASRSGLEKLFFGSGTQLSVL.

This CDR3 reads CASSLGGEYEQFF. CDR3 bases: TGTGCCAGCAGCTTAGGAGGGGAGTATGAGCAGTTCTTC. The chain links TRBV11-3 to TRBJ2-1; D is possibly TRBD1 or TRBD2 (5 bases each). Trimming cost V 1 base and J 8 bases, with 9 bases left between them. Germline V CDR1 and CDR2: SGHNT, YENEEA. There are 13 residues in the CDR3.

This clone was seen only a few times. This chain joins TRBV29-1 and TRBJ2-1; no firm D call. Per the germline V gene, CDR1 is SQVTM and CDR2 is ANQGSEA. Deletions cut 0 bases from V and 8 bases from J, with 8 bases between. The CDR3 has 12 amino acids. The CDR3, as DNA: TGCAGCGTTGAAGATGAAAGAGATGAGCAGTTCTTC. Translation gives CSVEDERDEQFF.